This T cell receptor (beta chain) was identified during a study of T cell repertoires in cytomegalovirus infection. Study details: CMV infection and matching HLA type were both indicated by public TCR beta signatures.

This clonotype was counted ten times or more. Its antigen is unknown. TCRdb itself ran the reads through MiXCR, one entry per CDR3 protein. Among about 490,000 distinct CDR3 sequences listed, approximately 10% were seen once. Study-wide findings and caveats: HLA-C-restricted TCR beta clonotypes specific for CMV led the ex vivo response. Identification of carriers of CMV plus the relevant HLA was achieved through cumulative public TCR beta family frequency.

V lost 2 bases, J lost 3 bases, and 3 bases stayed unmatched. Germline CDR1 is PRHDT and CDR2 is FYEKMQ (reference sequence). The CDR3 extends over 15 amino acids. The sample comprised PBMCs. The TCR comes from a human donor in good health (CMV status not recorded). Some clones in this sample may be carry-over from other donors' samples. V is TRBV13 and J is TRBJ2-2; 7 positions agree with TRBD2. CDR3 coding DNA: TGTGCCAGCAGCTTAATGCTAGCGGACACCGGGGAGCTGTTTTTT. This gives the protein CASSLMLADTGELFF.